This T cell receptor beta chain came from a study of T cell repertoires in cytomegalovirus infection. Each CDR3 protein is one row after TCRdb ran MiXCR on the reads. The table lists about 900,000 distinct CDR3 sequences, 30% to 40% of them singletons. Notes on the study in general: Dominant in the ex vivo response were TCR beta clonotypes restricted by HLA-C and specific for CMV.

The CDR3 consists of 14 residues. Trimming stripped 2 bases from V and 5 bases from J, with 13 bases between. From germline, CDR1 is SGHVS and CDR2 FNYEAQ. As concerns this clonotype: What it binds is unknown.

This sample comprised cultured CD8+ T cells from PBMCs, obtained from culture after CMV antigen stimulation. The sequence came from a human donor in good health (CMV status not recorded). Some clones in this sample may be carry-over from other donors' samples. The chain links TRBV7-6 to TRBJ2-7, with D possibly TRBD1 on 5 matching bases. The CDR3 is CASSLKGRGHEQYF. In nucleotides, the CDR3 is TGTGCCAGCAGCTTAAAAGGAAGGGGCCACGAGCAGTACTTC.